What follows are 30 T cell receptor beta chains derived from one specimen sequenced in a study of T cells after posttransplantation cyclophosphamide. Repertoires were generated with immunoSEQ multiplex PCR, while TCRdb's copy carries only in-frame clones and drops some. The sample is made up of about 12,000 clones, none counted only once. Treatment was busulfan-fludarabine conditioning, a marrow graft, and cyclophosphamide on days +3 and +4. The sequencing used PBMCs, collected after allogeneic stem cell transplant with posttransplant cyclophosphamide. All receptors come from a female patient in her 40s who received an allogeneic stem cell transplant from an unrelated donor, was CMV-positive, and had acute GVHD only. The T cells may come from the graft donor.

This clone appeared many times. V usage is TRBV28 and J usage is TRBJ2-1, with 7 nucleotides matching TRBD1. The length of the CDR3 is 13 residues. Germline CDR1 is MDHEN and CDR2 is SYDVKM. V dropped 6 bases and J dropped 5; count of bases not matched to a gene: 4. Written as DNA, the CDR3 is TGTGCCAGCAGCGGGACAGTTAACAATGAGCAGTTCTTC. Protein: CASSGTVNNEQFF.

This clone came up many times. The chain joins TRBV19 to TRBJ2-5; TRBD1 aligns across 8 bases. Germline values: CDR1 LNHDA, CDR2 SQIVND (reference sequence). After removal of 3 bases from V and 2 bases from J, the junction contained 2 bases not matched to a gene. The CDR3 is made up of 14 amino acids. CDR3 region: CASSIDRGQETQYF. For the CDR3, the DNA is TGTGCCAGTAGTATCGACAGGGGACAAGAGACCCAGTACTTC.

This clone was recorded at least ten times. The chain is built from TRBV27 and TRBJ1-1; 7 positions agree with TRBD1. Germline-derived CDR1 and CDR2 are MNHEY and SMNVEV (reference sequence). The CDR3 contains 15 residues. V shed 6 bases and J 3 bases; nucleotides not matched to a gene: 10. Here the CDR3 DNA reads TGTGCCAGCAGCATCACGACAGGGCTACACACTGAAGCTTTCTTT. This translates into CASSITTGLHTEAFF.

This clone was counted ten times or more. The rearrangement joins TRBV5-6 to TRBJ2-1, with D perhaps TRBD2 (6 bases). CDR3 length: 17 residues. Germline V gives CDR1 SGHDT, CDR2 YYEEEE. V was pared by 1 base and J by 5 bases, with 19 bases between. CDR3 coding DNA: TGTGCCAGCAGCTTGCTCCGGACTACCCTGTGGGACAATGAGCAGTTCTTC. Its translation is CASSLLRTTLWDNEQFF.

This clone appeared many times. This sequence joins TRBV4-3 and TRBJ1-2, with D perhaps matching TRBD1 (6 bases). The CDR3 spans 17 residues. Deletions cut 0 bases from V and 8 bases from J, with 22 bases between. CDR1 and CDR2 from the germline V gene are LGHNA and YSLEER. The CDR3: CASSQEGWGGLPRGYTF. The CDR3 DNA is TGCGCCAGCAGCCAAGAAGGGTGGGGGGGGCTACCTAGAGGCTACACCTTC.

This clone was found many times. V gene TRBV21-1 combines with J gene TRBJ1-5. TRBV21-1 is deemed a pseudogene. CDR3 length: 14 residues. The CDR3 bases are TGTGCCATCCCCCGGGGACTCGGAGTACAGCCCCAGCATTTT. Protein sequence: CAIPRGLGVQPQHF.

This clone was picked up many times. This chain uses TRBV6-5 with TRBJ1-5; TRBD1 aligns across 10 bases. CDR3 length: 15 amino acids. Germline V lookup: CDR1 MNHEY, CDR2 SVGAGI. The junction had 0 bases not matched to a gene; V was cut back by 2 bases and J by 2 bases. This chain's CDR3 is CASSYGTGGNQPQHF. Written as DNA, the CDR3 is TGTGCCAGCAGTTACGGGACAGGGGGCAATCAGCCCCAGCATTTT.

In its sample, this clone was seen many times. CDR3 sequence reads: CATRVGQPQHF. The CDR3 DNA reads as TGTGCCACCAGGGTCGGTCAGCCCCAGCATTTT. The V call is TRBV27, the J call TRBJ1-5; TRBD1 is a possible D gene (5 bases). Germline assignment: CDR1 MNHEY and CDR2 SMNVEV (reference sequence). The CDR3 has 11 amino acids. With 10 bases removed from V and 6 bases from J, the gap between germline ends came to 10 bases.

This clone was counted many times. The J gene is TRBJ1-2, the V gene TRBV7-2; the match to TRBD1 covers 7 bases. CDR1 SGHTA and CDR2 FQGNSA come from the germline V gene. CDR3 length: 14 amino acids. Losses at the gene ends were 5 bases for V and 2 bases for J; bases not matched to a gene: 5. This CDR3 is CASSPGRGNYGYTF. The CDR3 DNA is TGTGCCAGCAGCCCCGGCAGGGGGAACTATGGCTACACCTTC.

This clone has at least ten counts. CDR3 sequence reads: CASSGLAGGDTQYF. The DNA of the CDR3 is TGTGCCAGCAGCGGACTAGCGGGAGGAGATACGCAGTATTTT. This chain joins TRBV2 and TRBJ2-3, with 14 bases that match TRBD2. The V segment lost 6 bases and the J segment 5 bases; nucleotides outside the gene matches: 1. The germline gives CDR1 SNHLY, CDR2 FYNNEI. This CDR3 has 14 residues. The full variable domain, rest sourced from reference TRBV2 and TRBJ2-3, is EPEVTQTPSHQVTQMGQEVILRCVPISNHLYFYWYRQILGQKVEFLVSFYNNEISEKSEIFDDQFSVERPDGSNFTLKIRSTKLEDSAMYFCASSGLAGGDTQYFGPGTRLTVL.

This clone came up many times. The chain has TRBV13 and TRBJ2-5; D might be TRBD1 (6 bases). Germline V gene sequence: CDR1 PRHDT, CDR2 FYEKMQ (reference sequence). The CDR3 has 12 residues. Between the trimmed V and J ends, which lost 5 bases and 9 bases, there was a span of 13 bases. The CDR3 region is CASSPQGMAQYF. In DNA, the CDR3 is TGTGCCAGCAGCCCACAGGGTATGGCCCAGTACTTC.

This clone was seen many times. The chain's CDR3 is CASSPGTGRKYF. As DNA, the CDR3 is TGTGCCAGCAGCCCGGGGACAGGGCGTAAGTACTTC. The genes are TRBV11-1 and TRBJ2-7, with TRBD1 matching 9 bases. With V trimmed by 5 bases and J by 11 bases, 7 bases remained unmatched. The CDR3 length is 12 residues. Germline CDR1 reads SGHAT; CDR2 reads FQDESV (reference sequence).

Details on this clone: The sample has other DNA sequences that encode this CDR3 too. The chain is built from TRBV5-1 and TRBJ2-5; D unclear. V was clipped by 0 bases and J by 1 base, with 7 bases between them. Germline values: CDR1 SGHRS, CDR2 YFSETQ. The CDR3 totals 14 residues. Here the CDR3 DNA reads TGCGCCAGCAGCTTGGCTGGAGTCCAAGAGACCCAGTACTTC. Protein sequence: CASSLAGVQETQYF. Drawing the rest from reference TRBV5-1 and TRBJ2-5, the complete variable domain is KAGVTQTPRYLIKTRGQQVTLSCSPISGHRSVSWYQQTPGQGLQFLFEYFSETQRNKGNFPGRFSGRQFSNSRSEMNVSTLELGDSALYLCASSLAGVQETQYFGPGTRLLVL.

There are many counts of this clone. This chain connects TRBV18 to TRBJ1-6; 7 positions agree with TRBD1. The V gene end was trimmed by 3 bases and the J gene end by 6 bases; junction bases not matched to a gene: 5. The CDR3 contains 15 residues. Germline V gene data show CDR1 as KGHSH and CDR2 as LQKENI. DNA of the CDR3: TGTGCCAGCTCACCTAGGGACAGCGTTAATTCACCCCTCCACTTT. Encoded protein: CASSPRDSVNSPLHF.

Turning to this clone: The junction does not match germline at one end; this may be a read error. The CDR3 here is CSVKISGVQDTQYF. In nucleotides, the CDR3 is TGCAGCGTTAAGATTAGCGGGGTTCAGGATACGCAGTATTTC. The rearrangement uses TRBV29-1 and TRBJ2-3; 8 bases map to TRBD2. From germline, CDR1 is SQVTM and CDR2 ANQGSEA. The CDR3 is made up of 14 amino acids.

This clone appeared many times. The chain is built from TRBV5-1 and TRBJ2-1; 12 bases line up with TRBD2. Germline CDR1 is SGHRS and CDR2 is YFSETQ. Trimming cost V 2 bases and J 5 bases; bases outside gene matches: 2. This CDR3 contains 15 residues. This CDR3 is CASSFGLAGNNEQFF. CDR3 sequence (DNA): TGCGCCAGCAGCTTTGGACTAGCGGGGAACAATGAGCAGTTCTTC.

This chain joins TRBV10-3 and TRBJ2-3; 10 nucleotides match TRBD2. The CDR3 has 14 amino acids. V gave up 10 bases and J gave up 3 bases; unmatched junction bases: 7. Germline CDR1 ENHRY, CDR2 SYGVKD. This chain's CDR3 is CATKAGGPTDTQYF. CDR3 coding DNA: TGTGCCACCAAAGCGGGAGGGCCAACAGATACGCAGTATTTT.

In this sample, this clone turned up many times. The chain couples TRBV6-1 to TRBJ2-7; D possibly corresponds to TRBD2 (6 bases). Germline V lookup: CDR1 MNHNS, CDR2 SASEGT. V was pared by 6 bases and J by 0 bases, with 12 bases between. The CDR3 sequence is 14 residues long. The CDR3 DNA reads TGTGCCAGCAGCAGCGGGCAGATCTCCTACGAGCAGTACTTC. It translates to CASSSGQISYEQYF.

This clone counts as hyperexpanded. J is TRBJ2-5 and V is TRBV4-2, with TRBD1 as a possible D gene (5 bases). Per the germline V gene, CDR1 is LGHNA and CDR2 is YNFKEQ. The CDR3 is made up of 14 amino acids. The ends were cut back, 3 bases at V and 7 bases at J, with 15 bases in the middle. The CDR3 loop reads CASSHPDPGATQYF. As DNA, the CDR3 is TGTGCCAGCAGCCATCCCGACCCTGGGGCGACCCAGTACTTC.

This clone was recorded many times. V and J are TRBV18 and TRBJ1-1; possible D gene TRBD1, 6 bases. This CDR3 is built from 15 residues. With 4 bases removed from V and 5 bases from J, the gap between germline ends came to 17 bases. The germline CDR1 and CDR2 sequences are KGHSH and LQKENI. CDR3 in amino acids: CASSRDTGPGTEAFF. CDR3 DNA: TGTGCCAGCTCACGTGACACAGGGCCAGGGACTGAAGCTTTCTTT.

This clone was picked up a small number of times. The chain employs TRBV27 and TRBJ2-2, with TRBD1 as a possible D gene (6 bases). This CDR3 has 14 amino acids. V lost 5 bases and J lost 1, with 8 bases in between. Germline CDR1 and CDR2: MNHEY and SMNVEV (reference sequence). The CDR3 is CASSATGNTGELFF. DNA for the CDR3: TGTGCCAGCAGTGCGACAGGGAACACCGGGGAGCTGTTTTTT.

The sample holds many counts of this clone. The rearrangement joins TRBV6-4 to TRBJ2-4; 7 bases line up with TRBD1. The CDR3 runs 17 residues. CDR1 and CDR2 from the germline V gene are MRHNA and SNTAGT. V shed 0 bases, J shed 9 bases, and the junction held 14 bases outside the gene matches. CDR3 residues: CASSDSRGRDRAAIQYF. The CDR3 DNA reads TGTGCCAGCAGTGACTCGAGAGGAAGAGACAGGGCTGCCATTCAGTACTTC.

The table lists this clone with a few counts. The chain couples TRBV11-2 to TRBJ2-3; no definite D call. This CDR3 is built from 15 residues. Germline CDR1 is SGHAT and CDR2 is FQNNGV. The germline V and J ends were trimmed by 7 bases and 2 bases, with 16 bases remaining between them. CDR3 nucleotides: TGTGCCAGCAAGAACCGTCAGTTTCCCACAGATACGCAGTATTTT. Translation: CASKNRQFPTDTQYF. Combining the CDR3 with reference TRBV11-2 and TRBJ2-3 gives the whole variable domain EAGVAQSPRYKIIEKRQSVAFWCNPISGHATLYWYQQILGQGPKLLIQFQNNGVVDDSQLPKDRFSAERLKGVDSTLKIQPAKLEDSAVYLCASKNRQFPTDTQYFGPGTRLTVL.

This clone was seen at least ten times. The chain uses TRBV29-1 and TRBJ2-2; D not certain. CDR1 and CDR2 from the germline V gene are SQVTM and ANQGSEA. Deletions cut 5 bases from V and 1 base from J, with 8 bases between. CDR3 length equals 13 residues. In DNA form, the CDR3 reads TGCAGCGTTAATACACGGAACACCGGGGAGCTGTTTTTT. Translated: CSVNTRNTGELFF.

A few counts support this clone. The chain has TRBV11-3 and TRBJ2-3, with a possible D match to TRBD1 (6 bases). Germline V gene sequence: CDR1 SGHNT, CDR2 YENEEA. CDR3 length: 13 amino acids. Trimming took 2 bases from V and 7 from J, leaving 10 bases between them. The DNA for the CDR3 is TGTGCCAGCAGCTTACCTACAGGGAATACGCAGTATTTT. This gives the protein CASSLPTGNTQYF.

This clone has a handful of counts. The genes are TRBV11-3 and TRBJ2-1, with D possibly matching TRBD2 (5 bases). V shed 5 bases and J shed 0 bases, with 11 bases lying between them. The CDR3 is 15 residues long. Per germline, CDR1 SGHNT and CDR2 YENEEA. The CDR3 nucleotides read TGTGCCAGCAGCCTAGTAGCGAGCTCCTACAATGAGCAGTTCTTC. Its translation: CASSLVASSYNEQFF.

This clone came up many times. V gene TRBV5-1 combines with J gene TRBJ1-1; D unresolved. Germline V gives CDR1 SGHRS, CDR2 YFSETQ. V dropped 4 bases and J dropped 0 bases, with 10 bases sitting between them. CDR3 length equals 14 residues. The CDR3 region has the DNA TGCGCCAGCAGCCCCGGGGTCATGAACACTGAAGCTTTCTTT. As protein: CASSPGVMNTEAFF.

This clone came up many times. The chain uses TRBV5-1 and TRBJ2-1, with 8 nucleotides matching TRBD1. Germline loops: CDR1 SGHRS, CDR2 YFSETQ. There are 13 residues in the CDR3. V lost 2 bases, J lost 8 bases, and 3 bases stayed unmatched. This chain's CDR3 is CASSFQGAHEQFF. The CDR3 nucleotides are TGCGCCAGCAGCTTTCAGGGGGCTCATGAGCAGTTCTTC.

This clone has a count of ten or more. The chain uses TRBV5-8 and TRBJ1-2; D might be TRBD1 (5 bases). This CDR3 is built from 13 residues. V was shortened by 4 bases and J by 4 bases, with 11 bases between the two germline ends. In germline, CDR1 is SGHTS, CDR2 YDEGEE. The CDR3 loop reads CASSIDSFYGYTF. The CDR3 DNA is TGTGCCAGCAGCATTGACAGTTTCTATGGCTACACCTTC.

This clone was counted ten times or more. The rearrangement uses TRBV5-1 and TRBJ1-1, with 8 bases fitting TRBD1. J was trimmed by 4 bases and V by 4 bases; bases with no gene match: 6. The CDR3 is made up of 14 amino acids. Germline CDR1 is SGHRS and CDR2 is YFSETQ. CDR3 DNA: TGCGCCAGCAGCAACTCCAGGGGGCCCACTGAAGCTTTCTTT. This translates into CASSNSRGPTEAFF. The whole variable domain, remainder taken from reference TRBV5-1 and TRBJ1-1, is KAGVTQTPRYLIKTRGQQVTLSCSPISGHRSVSWYQQTPGQGLQFLFEYFSETQRNKGNFPGRFSGRQFSNSRSEMNVSTLELGDSALYLCASSNSRGPTEAFFGQGTRLTVV.